This entry is about one TCR beta chain. Sequenced by immunoSEQ multiplex PCR; TCRdb stores in-frame clones only, minus some. The table has roughly 50,000 clones, 89% seen once. These data come from a study of glioma-infiltrating T cells after dendritic cell vaccination. The time point was: after dendritic cell vaccination, including at tumor progression/relapse. None of the glioblastoma patients had an isocitrate dehydrogenase mutation. V was pared by 8 bases and J by 7 bases, with 11 bases between. The germline gives CDR1 SEHNR, CDR2 FQNEAQ (reference sequence). The CDR3 is 12 residues long. The chain employs TRBV7-9 and TRBJ1-4; D not resolved. This specimen was blood, taken after dendritic cell vaccination. This TCR was sampled from a human donor with glioblastoma. The chain's CDR3 is CASGRRAEKLFF. CDR3 sequence (DNA): TGTGCCAGCGGCAGGAGGGCTGAAAAACTGTTTTTT.